A selection of T cell receptor beta chains follows, all from one sample in a study of T cells in localized non-small cell lung cancer. Produced via immunoSEQ multiplex PCR; TCRdb's table is partial and in-frame only. The repertoire holds roughly 3,700 clones, with around 41% as singletons. The sequencing used lung tumor tissue, collected before any cancer treatment. The receptors shown here come from a woman aged 40-69 years with stage I lung adenocarcinoma. Each CDR3 is given with its conserved first and last residue. D genes are given only for firm matches. Part of the rows lack a size; the others show once, few, many or a class for expanded clones.

abundance: .; d_gene: .; j_gene: TRBJ1-2; v_gene: TRBV10-2; CDR3aa: CASSGSAGGDGYTF; CDR3nt: TGCGCCAGCAGTGGCAGCGCCGGGGGAGATGGCTACACCTTC
abundance: .; d_gene: .; j_gene: TRBJ1-2; v_gene: TRBV11-3; CDR3aa: CASSLDILTANYGYTF; CDR3nt: TGTGCCAGCAGCTTAGACATACTGACAGCTAACTATGGCTACACCTTC
abundance: few; d_gene: TRBD1; j_gene: TRBJ1-5; v_gene: TRBV19; CDR3aa: CASSRDRVDNQPQHF; CDR3nt: TGTGCCAGTAGCCGAGACAGGGTAGACAATCAGCCCCAGCATTTT
abundance: .; d_gene: TRBD2; j_gene: TRBJ2-1; v_gene: TRBV9; CDR3aa: CASRANTGTSAGEQFF; CDR3nt: TGTGCCAGCAGGGCAAATACCGGGACTAGCGCTGGTGAGCAGTTCTTC
abundance: .; d_gene: .; j_gene: TRBJ2-7; v_gene: TRBV6-8; CDR3aa: CAVGVLGPYEQYF; CDR3nt: TGTGCCGTAGGGGTTCTAGGTCCCTACGAGCAGTACTTC
abundance: .; d_gene: .; j_gene: TRBJ2-3; v_gene: TRBV10-2; CDR3aa: CASSDVYPGTDTQYF; CDR3nt: TGCGCCAGCAGTGATGTATACCCGGGCACAGATACGCAGTATTTT
abundance: .; d_gene: .; j_gene: TRBJ2-5; v_gene: TRBV19; CDR3aa: CASTADPGETQYF; CDR3nt: TGTGCCAGTACCGCGGACCCAGGGGAGACCCAGTACTTC
abundance: .; d_gene: .; j_gene: TRBJ1-1; v_gene: TRBV29-1; CDR3aa: CSVKPDGNTEAFF; CDR3nt: TGCAGCGTAAAACCGGACGGGAACACTGAAGCTTTCTTT
abundance: .; d_gene: .; j_gene: TRBJ1-4; v_gene: TRBV9; CDR3aa: CASRGTRQKLFF; CDR3nt: TGTGCCAGCAGGGGGACGAGACAAAAACTGTTTTTT
abundance: .; d_gene: TRBD1; j_gene: TRBJ1-1; v_gene: TRBV6-8; CDR3aa: CASSYGTGLVAFF; CDR3nt: TGTGCCAGCAGTTACGGGACAGGGTTGGTCGCTTTCTTT
abundance: .; d_gene: .; j_gene: TRBJ2-5; v_gene: TRBV15; CDR3aa: CAAGLSGRQETQYF; CDR3nt: TGTGCCGCGGGCCTTTCAGGGCGGCAAGAGACCCAGTACTTC
abundance: few; d_gene: .; j_gene: TRBJ1-3; v_gene: TRBV6-8; CDR3aa: CASRSAGNTIYF; CDR3nt: TGTGCCAGCAGATCGGCCGGAAACACCATATATTTT
abundance: few; d_gene: .; j_gene: TRBJ1-2; v_gene: TRBV11-3; CDR3aa: CASSLSTVNYGYTF; CDR3nt: TGTGCCAGCAGCTTGAGTACGGTTAACTATGGCTACACCTTC
abundance: few; d_gene: TRBD1; j_gene: TRBJ2-3; v_gene: TRBV2; CDR3aa: CASRGQGRTDTQYF; CDR3nt: TGTGCCAGCAGGGGACAGGGAAGGACAGATACGCAGTATTTT
abundance: few; d_gene: .; j_gene: TRBJ1-4; v_gene: TRBV28; CDR3aa: CASSVAGSRDEKLFF; CDR3nt: TGTGCCAGCAGCGTAGCCGGGTCCCGAGATGAAAAACTGTTTTTT
abundance: .; d_gene: .; j_gene: TRBJ1-1; v_gene: TRBV11-1; CDR3aa: CASSLSAVLSYPSF; CDR3nt: TGTGCCAGCAGCTTATCCGCAGTACTTAGCTACCCCAGCTTT
abundance: .; d_gene: TRBD2; j_gene: TRBJ2-1; v_gene: TRBV12-5; CDR3aa: CASGSHQTYRTSGRNFEQFF; CDR3nt: TGTGCTAGTGGTTCGCATCAAACGTACCGTACTAGCGGGAGAAATTTTGAGCAGTTCTTC
abundance: few; d_gene: .; j_gene: TRBJ2-1; v_gene: TRBV27; CDR3aa: CASSLMASKGGNEQFF; CDR3nt: TGTGCCAGCAGTTTAATGGCGTCCAAGGGCGGCAATGAGCAGTTCTTC
abundance: few; d_gene: TRBD1; j_gene: TRBJ2-7; v_gene: TRBV6-8; CDR3aa: CASSKGQGASYEQYF; CDR3nt: TGTGCCAGCAGTAAAGGACAGGGGGCCTCCTACGAGCAGTACTTC
abundance: few; d_gene: .; j_gene: TRBJ2-2; v_gene: TRBV5-1; CDR3aa: CASSSGTFSAGELFF; CDR3nt: TGCGCCAGCAGCTCAGGGACTTTCTCAGCCGGGGAGCTGTTTTTT
abundance: few; d_gene: TRBD1; j_gene: TRBJ2-7; v_gene: TRBV30; CDR3aa: CACLPGTGSYEQYF; CDR3nt: TGTGCCTGCTTACCCGGGACAGGGTCCTACGAGCAGTACTTC
abundance: .; d_gene: .; j_gene: TRBJ1-1; v_gene: TRBV10-1; CDR3aa: CASSESGITEAFF; CDR3nt: TGCGCCAGCAGTGAGAGTGGGATCACTGAAGCTTTCTTT
abundance: once; d_gene: .; j_gene: TRBJ1-2; v_gene: TRBV30; CDR3aa: CAWKTGGFYTF; CDR3nt: TGTGCCTGGAAAACTGGGGGCTTTTACACCTTC
abundance: few; d_gene: .; j_gene: TRBJ1-5; v_gene: TRBV4-1; CDR3aa: CASSQDGGDRPYQPQHF; CDR3nt: TGCGCCAGCAGCCAAGATGGGGGAGACAGGCCTTATCAGCCCCAGCATTTT
abundance: few; d_gene: .; j_gene: TRBJ1-1; v_gene: TRBV12-5; CDR3aa: CASGGVVEAFF; CDR3nt: TGTGCTAGTGGGGGGGTGGTTGAAGCTTTCTTT
abundance: medium-sized; d_gene: .; j_gene: TRBJ1-4; v_gene: TRBV11-3; CDR3aa: CASSPGRGTNEKLFF; CDR3nt: TGTGCCAGCAGCCCAGGCCGGGGAACTAATGAAAAACTGTTTTTT
abundance: .; d_gene: .; j_gene: TRBJ1-1; v_gene: TRBV19; CDR3aa: CASSIDRRVTEAFF; CDR3nt: TGTGCCAGTAGTATAGATCGCAGGGTCACTGAAGCTTTCTTT
abundance: .; d_gene: .; j_gene: TRBJ1-1; v_gene: TRBV18; CDR3aa: CASSPLRTAYTEAFF; CDR3nt: TGTGCCAGCTCACCCCTTCGGACAGCCTACACTGAAGCTTTCTTT
abundance: .; d_gene: .; j_gene: TRBJ1-5; v_gene: TRBV18; CDR3aa: CASSTNTGDQPQHF; CDR3nt: TGTGCCAGCTCGACCAATACGGGGGATCAGCCCCAGCATTTT
abundance: few; d_gene: .; j_gene: TRBJ1-2; v_gene: TRBV11-3; CDR3aa: CASSPPGANYGYTF; CDR3nt: TGTGCCAGCAGCCCCCCGGGGGCTAACTATGGCTACACCTTC
abundance: medium-sized; d_gene: TRBD2; j_gene: TRBJ2-7; v_gene: TRBV11-3; CDR3aa: CASSLIRLAGATYEQYF; CDR3nt: TGTGCCAGCAGCTTAATTCGGCTAGCGGGGGCAACCTACGAGCAGTACTTC
abundance: .; d_gene: .; j_gene: TRBJ2-1; v_gene: TRBV28; CDR3aa: CASSPGGGGRNEQFF; CDR3nt: TGTGCCAGCAGTCCTGGAGGGGGAGGTCGCAATGAGCAGTTCTTC
abundance: .; d_gene: TRBD2; j_gene: TRBJ2-5; v_gene: TRBV6-9; CDR3aa: CASSYGREGSQETQYF; CDR3nt: TGTGCCAGCAGTTACGGACGGGAGGGTTCTCAAGAGACCCAGTACTTC
abundance: .; d_gene: TRBD1; j_gene: TRBJ1-2; v_gene: TRBV19; CDR3aa: CASSIGTVNYGYTF; CDR3nt: TGTGCCAGTAGTATCGGGACAGTTAACTATGGCTACACCTTC
abundance: few; d_gene: .; j_gene: TRBJ2-7; v_gene: TRBV11-3; CDR3aa: CASSSLAGQGSYEQYF; CDR3nt: TGTGCCAGCAGCTCTCTTGCCGGGCAGGGTTCCTACGAGCAGTACTTC
abundance: .; d_gene: .; j_gene: TRBJ2-7; v_gene: TRBV6-8; CDR3aa: CASSSRQASYEQYF; CDR3nt: TGTGCCAGCAGTTCTCGACAGGCCTCCTACGAGCAGTACTTC
abundance: .; d_gene: TRBD2; j_gene: TRBJ2-5; v_gene: TRBV25-1; CDR3aa: CASRTWAGGETQYF; CDR3nt: TGTGCCAGCAGGACATGGGCCGGGGGGGAGACCCAGTACTTC
abundance: .; d_gene: .; j_gene: TRBJ2-2; v_gene: TRBV9; CDR3aa: CASSWANTGELFF; CDR3nt: TGTGCCAGCAGTTGGGCGAACACCGGGGAGCTGTTTTTT
abundance: .; d_gene: .; j_gene: TRBJ2-7; v_gene: TRBV28; CDR3aa: CASSQPRGHYEQYF; CDR3nt: TGTGCCAGCAGTCAGCCGAGGGGCCACTACGAGCAGTACTTC
abundance: few; d_gene: TRBD1; j_gene: TRBJ1-3; v_gene: TRBV27; CDR3aa: CASSPTPGQGYGNTIYF; CDR3nt: TGTGCCAGCAGTCCTACTCCGGGACAGGGGTATGGAAACACCATATATTTT
abundance: .; d_gene: .; j_gene: TRBJ2-5; v_gene: TRBV18; CDR3aa: CASSPELEETQYF; CDR3nt: TGTGCCAGCTCACCTGAGCTAGAAGAGACCCAGTACTTC
abundance: .; d_gene: .; j_gene: TRBJ1-2; v_gene: TRBV19; CDR3aa: CASNTDTYYGYTF; CDR3nt: TGTGCCAGTAACACGGACACTTACTATGGCTACACCTTC
abundance: few; d_gene: .; j_gene: TRBJ2-3; v_gene: TRBV9; CDR3aa: CASSEFGAGDTQYF; CDR3nt: TGTGCCAGCAGCGAGTTCGGTGCGGGAGATACGCAGTATTTT
abundance: .; d_gene: .; j_gene: TRBJ1-5; v_gene: TRBV19; CDR3aa: CASSREGYSNQPQHF; CDR3nt: TGTGCCAGTAGTAGAGAAGGATATAGCAATCAGCCCCAGCATTTT
abundance: .; d_gene: TRBD2; j_gene: TRBJ2-7; v_gene: TRBV29-1; CDR3aa: CSVGTSGSGYEQYF; CDR3nt: TGCAGCGTGGGGACTAGCGGGAGTGGGTACGAGCAGTACTTC
abundance: .; d_gene: .; j_gene: TRBJ1-5; v_gene: TRBV12-5; CDR3aa: CASGLVGSINQPQHF; CDR3nt: TGTGCTAGTGGTTTGGTAGGGTCAATCAATCAGCCCCAGCATTTT